This TCR beta chain was identified during a study of T cell repertoires in cytomegalovirus infection. Findings and limits, study-wide: Individuals carrying CMV plus the relevant HLA were identified by cumulative frequency of public TCR beta families. Ex vivo, HLA-C-restricted CMV-specific TCR beta clonotypes prevailed over the rest of the response.

This clonotype was detected many times. No antigen is known for it. This CDR3 has 15 amino acids. The J segment lost 0 bases and the V segment lost 3 bases, leaving 4 bases of the junction unmatched. Germline lookup yields CDR1 SGHTA and CDR2 FQGNSA. TCRdb reanalysed the reads using MiXCR and keeps one entry per CDR3 protein. The sample includes 700,000 to 900,000 distinct CDR3 sequences, almost 30% seen only once; the top ten take 10% to 15%. The TCR comes from a human donor in good health (CMV status not recorded). Some clones in this sample may be carry-over from other donors' samples. Source: cultured CD8+ T cells from PBMCs, taken from culture after CMV antigen stimulation. The chain is built from TRBV7-2 and TRBJ1-1, with 7 bases fitting TRBD1. Here the CDR3 DNA reads TGTGCCAGCAGCTTTGGGACAGTCATGAACACTGAAGCTTTCTTT. Amino acid sequence: CASSFGTVMNTEAFF.